The T cell receptor beta chain described here comes from a study of T cell repertoires in cytomegalovirus infection. Across the study: Public TCR beta signatures indicated both CMV infection and matching HLA type.

The study's findings and limits: Summed frequency of shared TCR beta families picked out CMV carriers who also had the relevant HLA. HLA-C-restricted, CMV-specific TCR beta clonotypes were dominant ex vivo.

Germline CDR1 MNHNY, CDR2 SVGAGI (reference sequence). The CDR3 totals 19 residues. The V segment lost 2 bases and the J segment 4 bases; nucleotides outside the gene matches: 14. One entry per CDR3 protein, called by TCRdb with MiXCR from the reads. The sample records some 110,000 distinct CDR3 sequences, over 25% being singletons. With regard to this clonotype: Its antigen is unidentified.

Sequences were derived from CD8+ T cells from cultured PBMCs, sampled from culture after CMV antigen stimulation. This receptor was obtained from a human donor in good health (CMV status not recorded). Some clones in this sample may be carry-over from other donors' samples. The J gene is TRBJ2-2, the V gene TRBV6-6; TRBD1 matches at 9 bases. DNA of the CDR3: TGTGCCAGCAGTTACCCAACCTGGGGGGACAGGGAGACCACCGGGGAGCTGTTTTTT. This gives the protein CASSYPTWGDRETTGELFF.